This T cell receptor (beta chain) was obtained from a study of blood T cell repertoires in COVID-19. About the research overall: Collection of acute and convalescent COVID-19 samples took place in the United States, Italy and Spain. The cDNA or gDNA used as material had been derived from T cells, B-cell-depleted T cells, or PBMCs.

The V gene's germline CDR1 is MNHEY and CDR2 SVGEGT. With 6 bases removed from V and 6 bases from J, the gap between germline ends came to 7 bases. This CDR3 has 11 amino acids. Methods used by the authors: Quantification of nucleated cells was approximated via reference gene primer amplification. This table comes from immunoSEQ multiplex PCR, and its TCRdb copy is limited to in-frame clones, with some not included. V and J calls and clone size are given by that table; D and trimming were obtained from the DNA. The data contain 77,000 or so clones, around 90% of them singletons. The genes are TRBV6-2 or TRBV6-3 and TRBJ2-3; TRBD2 might be the D (5 bases). The TCR originated in a man in his fifties with active COVID-19. Sequenced material: peripheral blood. The CDR3 is CASSLADTQYF. CDR3 nucleotides: TGTGCCAGCAGCTTAGCGGATACGCAGTATTTT.